One and the same sample provided the 30 T cell receptor beta chains below, sequenced in a study of cytomegalovirus exposure and HLA in healthy donors. PCR used 60 Vbeta primers and 13 Jbeta primers. Repertoires were generated with immunoSEQ multiplex PCR, while TCRdb's copy carries only in-frame clones and drops some. The sample table sets out tens of thousands of clones. Sequenced material: PBMCs. Source of these receptors: a woman aged 40-49 years in good health and CMV-seronegative.

The DNA for the CDR3 is TGCGCCAGCAGTCTTGGGTTCGGGAGCTCCTACAATGAGCAGTTCTTC. It codes for CASSLGFGSSYNEQFF. This rearrangement joins TRBV5-1 to TRBJ2-1; tentatively, D is TRBD2 (6 bases). The CDR3 extends over 16 amino acids. The V gene lost 5 bases and the J gene lost 0 bases, with 15 bases spanning the gap. Looked up from germline, CDR1 is SGHRS and CDR2 is YFSETQ.

The chain uses TRBV5-1 and TRBJ2-7, with 11 nucleotides matching TRBD1. There are 18 residues in the CDR3. Germline CDR1 reads SGHRS; CDR2 reads YFSETQ. Trimming removed 3 bases from V and 5 bases from J; junction bases left unmatched: 16. The CDR3 loop is CASSSQPQHGQGANEQYF. As DNA, the CDR3 is TGCGCCAGCAGCTCGCAACCCCAACACGGACAGGGGGCGAACGAGCAGTACTTC.

The J gene is TRBJ2-7, the V gene TRBV19, with TRBD1 matching 9 bases. This CDR3 has 12 amino acids. V trimming: 10 bases; J trimming: 5 bases; junction bases outside the gene matches: 6. Germline-derived CDR1 and CDR2 are LNHDA and SQIVND (reference sequence). CDR3 region: CATRQGGDEQYF. CDR3 bases: TGTGCCACGAGACAGGGGGGCGACGAGCAGTACTTC.

J is TRBJ1-3 and V is TRBV30, with D maybe TRBD1 (5 bases). The germline CDR1 and CDR2 sequences are GTSNPN and SVGIG (reference sequence). V was pared by 4 bases and J by 4 bases, with 8 bases between. The CDR3 covers 12 residues. DNA for the CDR3: TGTGCCTGGACAGGGTCCGGAAACACCATATATTTT. Protein product: CAWTGSGNTIYF.

This chain links TRBV6-6 with TRBJ2-2; possibly TRBD1 for D (5 bases). Germline-derived CDR1 and CDR2 are MNHNY and SVGAGI (reference sequence). The CDR3 covers 14 residues. Trimming left V 3 bases short and J 7 bases short, with 12 bases between. This CDR3 is CASSYMQGNGELFF. The CDR3 DNA is TGTGCCAGCAGTTATATGCAGGGTAACGGGGAGCTGTTTTTT.

This chain uses TRBV6-6 with TRBJ2-1, with 9 nucleotides matching TRBD2. There are 11 residues in the CDR3. V was clipped by 6 bases and J by 14 bases; unmatched bases: 5. Germline CDR1 reads MNHNY; CDR2 reads SVGAGI (reference sequence). The CDR3 here is CASSIAGVEFF. The CDR3 DNA is TGTGCCAGCAGCATAGCGGGAGTCGAGTTCTTC.

The chain recombines TRBV7-9 with TRBJ1-5; perhaps TRBD1 as D (6 bases). Germline CDR1 reads SEHNR; CDR2 reads FQNEAQ (reference sequence). This CDR3 has 16 amino acids. V was trimmed by 5 bases and J by 0 bases, leaving 14 bases between them. The DNA for the CDR3 is TGTGCCAGCAGCCGGGGGGCAGGGGATAGCAATCAGCCCCAGCATTTT. This translates into CASSRGAGDSNQPQHF.

The chain employs TRBV7-9 and TRBJ1-3, with D unresolved. This CDR3 comprises 18 residues. Deletions cut 0 bases from V and 0 bases from J, with 15 bases between. Germline assignment: CDR1 SEHNR and CDR2 FQNEAQ (reference sequence). CDR3 protein: CASSLANAGLSSGNTIYF. In DNA form, the CDR3 reads TGTGCCAGCAGCTTAGCCAATGCGGGTCTCTCCTCTGGAAACACCATATATTTT.

The chain links TRBV7-2 to TRBJ1-4; the match to TRBD1 covers 7 bases. CDR3 length equals 14 residues. Looked up from germline, CDR1 is SGHTA and CDR2 is FQGNSA. The J segment lost 3 bases and the V segment lost 3 bases, leaving 1 base of the junction unmatched. DNA of the CDR3: TGTGCCAGCAGCTTGGGACAGTCTAATGAAAAACTGTTTTTT. Protein: CASSLGQSNEKLFF.

This chain joins TRBV6-1 and TRBJ2-7; D uncertain. Trimming shortened V by 0 bases and J by 0 bases, and 6 bases separated the two germline ends. Germline V lookup: CDR1 MNHNS, CDR2 SASEGT. The CDR3 sequence is 14 residues long. This chain's CDR3 is CASSEAGSSYEQYF. The CDR3 region has the DNA TGTGCCAGCAGTGAAGCGGGCAGCTCCTACGAGCAGTACTTC.

The chain couples TRBV5-1 to TRBJ1-1; maybe TRBD1 (5 bases). The CDR3 contains 16 residues. Trimming stripped 0 bases from V and 0 bases from J, with 12 bases between. Per the germline V gene, CDR1 is SGHRS and CDR2 is YFSETQ. The CDR3 loop reads CASSLEGRAMNTEAFF. The CDR3 DNA sequence: TGCGCCAGCAGCTTGGAGGGGAGGGCCATGAACACTGAAGCTTTCTTT.

The chain carries TRBV19 and TRBJ1-5; unclear D gene. V lost 2 bases to trimming and J lost 7 bases, with 18 bases between them. CDR3 length: 16 residues. In germline, CDR1 is LNHDA, CDR2 SQIVND (reference sequence). CDR3 DNA sequence: TGTGCCAGTAGTATACTAGGACTCGGGGAAGGCCAGCCCCAGCATTTT. Residues: CASSILGLGEGQPQHF. Full variable domain (outside the CDR3, taken from reference TRBV19 and TRBJ1-5): DGGITQSPKYLFRKEGQNVTLSCEQNLNHDAMYWYRQDPGQGLRLIYYSQIVNDFQKGDIAEGYSVSREKKESFPLTVTSAQKNPTAFYLCASSILGLGEGQPQHFGDGTRLSIL.

V gene TRBV5-1 combines with J gene TRBJ2-3; D perhaps matches TRBD2 (6 bases). Germline assignment: CDR1 SGHRS and CDR2 YFSETQ. There are 16 residues in the CDR3. The ends were cut back, 0 bases at V and 5 bases at J, with 16 bases in the middle. For the CDR3, the DNA is TGCGCCAGCAGCTTGGAGTTTAGCGGAGGTGGAGATACGCAGTATTTT. Translated: CASSLEFSGGGDTQYF.

The chain joins TRBV5-1 to TRBJ2-7, with D maybe TRBD1 (7 bases). CDR1 and CDR2 from the germline V gene are SGHRS and YFSETQ. The CDR3 sequence is 15 residues long. V was trimmed by 4 bases and J by 5 bases, leaving 19 bases between them. The CDR3 DNA reads TGCGCCAGCAGCCCGCAGGGGGGACGACGGGACGAGCAGTACTTC. Protein: CASSPQGGRRDEQYF.

V usage is TRBV5-1 and J usage is TRBJ1-1; D may be TRBD1 (5 bases). The CDR3 extends over 18 amino acids. Trimming left V 1 base short and J 0 bases short, with 19 bases between. Germline-derived CDR1 and CDR2 are SGHRS and YFSETQ. This chain's CDR3 is CASSLSRTIRQMNTEAFF. CDR3 DNA: TGCGCCAGCAGCTTGTCACGGACGATCCGACAGATGAACACTGAAGCTTTCTTT. The full variable domain, in which reference TRBV5-1 and TRBJ1-1 provide the parts outside the CDR3, is KAGVTQTPRYLIKTRGQQVTLSCSPISGHRSVSWYQQTPGQGLQFLFEYFSETQRNKGNFPGRFSGRQFSNSRSEMNVSTLELGDSALYLCASSLSRTIRQMNTEAFFGQGTRLTVV.

The rearrangement uses TRBV5-1 and TRBJ1-1; no firm D call. This CDR3 region has 13 residues. Germline CDR1 SGHRS, CDR2 YFSETQ. Deletions cut 4 bases from V and 1 base from J, with 8 bases between. The CDR3 DNA sequence: TGCGCCAGCAGCACTGCGGAGAACACTGAAGCTTTCTTT. This gives the protein CASSTAENTEAFF.

V gene TRBV4-3 combines with J gene TRBJ1-2; weak D call: TRBD1 (6 bases). The CDR3 length is 13 residues. CDR1 and CDR2 (germline): LGHNA, YSLEER. Between the trimmed V and J ends, which lost 3 bases and 7 bases, there was a span of 12 bases. In nucleotides, the CDR3 is TGCGCCAGCAGCCACGAAGGGGGGGGTGGCTACACCTTC. Protein sequence: CASSHEGGGGYTF.

This chain links TRBV19 with TRBJ2-7; D not certain. The CDR3 is 12 amino acids. CDR1 LNHDA and CDR2 SQIVND come from the germline V gene (reference sequence). Between the trimmed V and J ends, which lost 3 bases and 0 bases, there was a span of 3 bases. The CDR3 region has the DNA TGTGCCAGTAGTATGGCCTCCTACGAGCAGTACTTC. Protein product: CASSMASYEQYF.

The CDR3 region is CAISPDLAVTGELFF. The CDR3 coding sequence is TGTGCCATCAGTCCCGACTTAGCGGTAACCGGGGAGCTGTTTTTT. The chain links TRBV10-3 to TRBJ2-2, with a weak D call TRBD2 (6 bases). V lost 5 bases to trimming and J lost 5 bases, with 15 bases between them. The CDR3 is 15 amino acids. Germline CDR1 is ENHRY and CDR2 is SYGVKD.

As DNA, the CDR3 is TGTGCCAGCAGCCAAGATCGGGAGTACTGGGCGCAGTATTTT. Its protein product is CASSQDREYWAQYF. The chain recombines TRBV4-2 with TRBJ2-3; TRBD2 is a possible D gene (6 bases). Trimming pared 0 bases from V and 10 bases from J, leaving 14 bases between. There are 14 residues in the CDR3. Germline V gene sequence: CDR1 LGHNA, CDR2 YNFKEQ.

The genes are TRBV7-6 and TRBJ2-7; TRBD1 aligns across 7 bases. Trimming took 5 bases from V and 2 from J; bases not matched to a gene: 9. CDR1 is SGHVS and CDR2 is FNYEAQ in the germline V gene. The CDR3 length is 15 residues. CDR3 loop: CASSPGTATPYEQYF. CDR3 nucleotides: TGTGCCAGCAGCCCCGGGACAGCTACCCCCTACGAGCAGTACTTC.

The V call is TRBV19, the J call TRBJ2-2, with a possible D match to TRBD2 (5 bases). Between the trimmed V and J ends, which lost 7 bases and 5 bases, there was a span of 20 bases. CDR1 and CDR2 (germline): LNHDA, SQIVND (reference sequence). The CDR3 contains 16 residues. Here the CDR3 reads CASMGIDIGGTGELFF. DNA of the CDR3: TGTGCCAGTATGGGAATAGACATCGGCGGGACCGGGGAGCTGTTTTTT.

The V gene is TRBV5-6, the J gene TRBJ2-7, with unresolved D. The CDR3 covers 14 residues. Trimming left V 7 bases short and J 5 bases short, with 19 bases between. Germline CDR1 SGHDT, CDR2 YYEEEE. Here the CDR3 reads CASPEWNLEDEQYF. In DNA, the CDR3 is TGTGCCAGCCCCGAATGGAACCTCGAGGACGAGCAGTACTTC.

With respect to this clone: Other nucleotide sequences in the sample specify the same CDR3. The chain is built from TRBV2 and TRBJ2-3, with a tentative D call TRBD2 (5 bases). The ends were cut back, 3 bases at V and 3 bases at J, with 13 bases in the middle. This CDR3 region has 15 residues. Per the germline V gene, CDR1 is SNHLY and CDR2 is FYNNEI. CDR3 protein: CASSEMRASTDTQYF. DNA for the CDR3: TGTGCCAGCAGTGAGATGAGGGCTTCTACAGATACGCAGTATTTT.

The chain has TRBV5-8 and TRBJ2-7; 13 nucleotides match TRBD2. Germline CDR1 reads SGHTS; CDR2 reads YDEGEE. V lost 4 bases and J lost 4; bases outside the gene matches: 5. This CDR3 is 15 amino acids long. The CDR3 here is CASSPRTSGGYEQYF. The CDR3 coding sequence is TGTGCCAGCAGCCCCAGGACTAGCGGGGGATACGAGCAGTACTTC.

The chain links TRBV18 to TRBJ1-2, with 7 bases fitting TRBD1. The junction had 4 bases not matched to a gene; V was cut back by 2 bases and J by 1 base. Germline lookup yields CDR1 KGHSH and CDR2 LQKENI. This CDR3 region has 15 residues. The CDR3 region is CASSPSRDSNYGYTF. Written as DNA, the CDR3 is TGTGCCAGCTCACCATCCCGGGACAGTAACTATGGCTACACCTTC.

The chain is built from TRBV5-1 and TRBJ2-5; 10 bases are a match to TRBD1. The end of the DNA is better explained by TRBJ2-7, so the J call may be wrong. CDR3 length: 15 amino acids. The germline V gene encodes CDR1 SGHRS and CDR2 YFSETQ. The DNA of the CDR3 is TGCGCCAGCAGCCCGGGACAGGGGTTCTCCTACGAGCAGTACTTC. Amino acid sequence: CASSPGQGFSYEQYF.

The rearrangement joins TRBV6-1 to TRBJ1-6; no definite D call. V was clipped by 6 bases and J by 9 bases, with 9 bases between them. The CDR3 extends over 12 amino acids. CDR1 and CDR2 from the germline V gene are MNHNS and SASEGT. CDR3 protein: CASRPGSSPLHF. CDR3 nucleotide sequence: TGTGCCAGCAGGCCAGGAAGTTCACCCCTCCACTTT.

V gene TRBV13 combines with J gene TRBJ1-3; weak D call: TRBD1 (6 bases). The CDR3 contains 15 residues. Deletions cut 4 bases from V and 4 bases from J, with 14 bases between. Germline V gene lookup returns CDR1 PRHDT and CDR2 FYEKMQ (reference sequence). The CDR3 region has the DNA TGTGCCAGCAGCTCCGGGACACTGATAGGAAACACCATATATTTT. It encodes CASSSGTLIGNTIYF.

The rearrangement links TRBV28 to TRBJ1-1; no reliable D call. The V end lost 5 bases, the J end lost 0 bases, and 13 bases lay between the germline ends. The CDR3 contains 15 residues. Germline CDR1 reads MDHEN; CDR2 reads SYDVKM. The CDR3: CASSREVGMNTEAFF. CDR3 in DNA: TGTGCCAGCAGTCGGGAGGTCGGTATGAACACTGAAGCTTTCTTT.